One sample yielded the 3 T cell receptor beta chains listed below, sequenced in a study of technical replicates of blood from a few donors. Generated by immunoSEQ multiplex PCR, the TCRdb table keeps only in-frame clones and is missing some. The sample has more than 9,000 clones, around 94% seen once. The source material was PBMCs. These receptors were collected from a human donor in good health.

The genes are TRBV29-1 and TRBJ1-1, with 10 nucleotides matching TRBD1. The CDR3 is 13 amino acids. The germline CDR1 and CDR2 sequences are SQVTM and ANQGSEA. Unmatched junction bases numbered 6, after V lost 5 bases and J lost 6 bases. CDR3 sequence (DNA): TGCAGCGTTAACCGGGACAGGGGCGCTGAAGCTTTCTTT. Amino acids: CSVNRDRGAEAFF.

This chain uses TRBV27 with TRBJ1-1; D gene uncertain. The CDR3 contains 13 residues. Trimming took off 3 bases at V and 2 bases at J, with 7 bases between the two ends. The germline CDR1 and CDR2 sequences are MNHEY and SMNVEV (reference sequence). CDR3 DNA: TGTGCCAGCAGTTTGAGGGAAAACACTGAAGCTTTCTTT. Its protein product is CASSLRENTEAFF.

The chain couples TRBV18 to TRBJ2-2; D is uncertain. V dropped 3 bases and J dropped 0 bases, with 5 bases sitting between them. Germline V CDR1 and CDR2: KGHSH, LQKENI. The CDR3 contains 14 residues. In nucleotides, the CDR3 is TGTGCCAGCTCACCGGGCACGAACACCGGGGAGCTGTTTTTT. Amino acids: CASSPGTNTGELFF.